Listed below are T cell receptor beta chains from one sample, sequenced in a study of T cells in Graves' hyperthyroidism and ophthalmopathy. One entry per CDR3 protein results from TCRdb running MiXCR on the multiplex PCR reads. The sample comprises around 340,000 distinct CDR3 sequences, approximately 18% of which are singletons, and roughly 15% rests with the top ten. Input material: blood. Receptors originate from a woman in her 40s with Graves' ophthalmopathy. Both conserved end residues are trimmed from each CDR3. A D gene is named only where the DNA matches it firmly. Clone size, where shown, is once, few, many, or a class for clones that have expanded.

D,J,V,length,size,CDR3
TRBD1,TRBJ2-1,TRBV19,15,many,ASSKVWGGQGFNEQF
.,TRBJ1-6,TRBV12-3/TRBV12-4,11,many,ASNPTGNSPLH
.,TRBJ1-5,TRBV20-1,10,once,SARDWIQPQH
.,TRBJ1-5,TRBV6-5,14,many,ASSYGGDGSNQPQH
TRBD1,TRBJ1-2,TRBV6-1,14,.,ASRDQGGGRVGGYT
.,.,TRBV28,12,.,ASRAHGRGYEQF
.,TRBJ2-7,TRBV6-4,16,many,ASIPWGQAASGSYEQY
TRBD2,TRBJ2-2,TRBV7-3,13,once,ASSPYRLAGGELF
TRBD2,TRBJ2-7,TRBV10-2,10,many,ASVAGTYEQY
.,TRBJ1-1,TRBV6-5,14,few,ASSYVGFTRNTEAF
.,TRBJ2-3,TRBV6-1,14,few,ASSPIVWGLTDTQY
.,TRBJ1-5,TRBV28,13,many,ASSRRQTVNQPQH
.,TRBJ1-5,TRBV30,12,many,AWSVGDSNQPQH
.,TRBJ1-1,TRBV28,13,many,ASRLAGRPNTEAF
.,TRBJ1-5,TRBV2,13,many,ASSEPGRGNQPQH
.,TRBJ1-2,TRBV7-9,15,many,ASSLGVNRADGGGYT
.,TRBJ1-1,TRBV5-1,12,many,ASSLEGVGAEAF
TRBD2,TRBJ2-7,TRBV28,11,many,ASRTSGRGEQY
.,TRBJ1-3,TRBV12-3/TRBV12-4,14,many,ASSLGTLISGNTIY
TRBD1,TRBJ2-5,TRBV2,12,many,ASSARGLGETQY
.,TRBJ1-1,TRBV6-2/TRBV6-3,9,many,ASSYEDTAF
.,TRBJ2-5,TRBV9,12,many,ASSVGPLRETQY
TRBD1,TRBJ2-5,TRBV11-3,12,.,ASSSGQGEETQY
.,TRBJ1-2,TRBV28,13,once,ASSPHSAFNYGYT
TRBD2,TRBJ2-5,TRBV2,12,many,ASSGEGYQETQY